This passage covers 25 T cell receptor beta chains from one sample sequenced in a study. In TCRdb, the RT-PCR reads were re-called with MiXCR into one record per CDR3 protein. Among 650,000 to 800,000 distinct CDR3 sequences listed, over 12% were seen once. Sequencing was carried out using memory CD4+ T cells from blood. The receptors here all came from a female donor in good health, serving as a healthy control.

The table lists this clonotype with a few counts. The rearrangement links TRBV19 to TRBJ2-4; D possibly matches TRBD1 or TRBD2 (5 bases each). Trimming stripped 7 bases from V and 6 bases from J, with 10 bases between. The CDR3 has 12 amino acids. Looked up from germline, CDR1 is LNHDA and CDR2 is SQIVND (reference sequence). CDR3 sequence: CASIGGLNIQYF. DNA for the CDR3: TGTGCCAGTATTGGGGGTCTAAACATTCAGTACTTC.

This rearrangement joins TRBV9 to TRBJ2-1, with D perhaps TRBD2 (5 bases). This CDR3 region has 12 residues. Germline V gives CDR1 SGDLS, CDR2 YYNGEE. V shed 7 bases and J shed 12 bases, with 17 bases lying between them. The CDR3 here is CASSKNQAGQFF. As DNA, the CDR3 is TGTGCCAGCTCCAAGAATCAGGCGGGGCAGTTCTTC.

Only a few counts were recorded for this clonotype. The rearrangement links TRBV4-3 to TRBJ1-1; D is ambiguous. There are 14 residues in the CDR3. CDR1 LGHNA and CDR2 YSLEER come from the germline V gene. The V gene lost 5 bases and the J gene lost 8 bases, with 18 bases spanning the gap. CDR3 region: CASSSFGLSAEAFF. Here the CDR3 DNA reads TGCGCCAGCAGCTCCTTCGGGCTCTCCGCCGAAGCTTTCTTT.

The chain has TRBV20-1 and TRBJ2-7; TRBD2 might be the D (5 bases). V lost 0 bases and J 3 bases, leaving 12 bases between the germline ends. The germline gives CDR1 DFQATT, CDR2 SNEGSKA (reference sequence). The CDR3 loop spans 14 amino acids. CDR3 DNA sequence: TGCAGTGCTAGAGATTCTGGCCGGGGCTACGAGCAGTACTTC. Protein product: CSARDSGRGYEQYF.

This clonotype came up many times. The chain uses TRBV7-9 and TRBJ2-1; 7 nucleotides align to TRBD2. The germline CDR1 and CDR2 sequences are SEHNR and FQNEAQ (reference sequence). V trimming: 5 bases; J trimming: 2 bases; junction bases outside the gene matches: 9. The CDR3 consists of 16 residues. The CDR3 protein is CASSPRGLAAYNEQFF. The CDR3 DNA follows: TGTGCCAGCAGCCCAAGGGGTCTAGCGGCCTACAATGAGCAGTTCTTC.

The rearrangement joins TRBV3-1 to TRBJ2-6; D ambiguous. V was clipped by 1 base and J by 3 bases, with 7 bases between them. The CDR3 runs to 15 residues. Germline CDR1 reads LGHDT; CDR2 reads YNNKEL (reference sequence). The CDR3 region is CASSQVRFGANVLTF. CDR3 sequence (DNA): TGTGCCAGCAGCCAAGTTCGTTTTGGGGCCAACGTCCTGACTTTC.

This clonotype was observed a few times. The J gene is TRBJ2-7, the V gene TRBV11-2, with unresolved D. The CDR3 runs 16 residues. Trimming shortened V by 1 base and J by 0 bases, and 13 bases separated the two germline ends. The germline V gene has CDR1 SGHAT and CDR2 FQNNGV. DNA of the CDR3: TGTGCCAGCAGCTTAGGATTGCCCGTAAGCTCCTACGAGCAGTACTTC. Translated, it gives CASSLGLPVSSYEQYF.

In its sample, this clonotype was seen many times. The V call is TRBV12-3 or TRBV12-4, the J call TRBJ1-1; a possible D gene is TRBD1 (6 bases). The CDR3 has 13 amino acids. With 0 bases removed from V and 4 bases from J, the gap between germline ends came to 6 bases. CDR3 sequence: CASSLATGTEAFF. In nucleotides, the CDR3 is TGTGCCAGCAGTTTAGCGACAGGCACTGAAGCTTTCTTT.

The gene calls are TRBV3-1 and TRBJ2-7; D may correspond to TRBD1 or TRBD2 (6 bases each). The V gene lost 0 bases and the J gene lost 5 bases, with 14 bases spanning the gap. This CDR3 has 15 residues. Looked up from germline, CDR1 is LGHDT and CDR2 is YNNKEL (reference sequence). CDR3 loop: CASSQEFGGFHEQYF. CDR3 nucleotide sequence: TGTGCCAGCAGCCAAGAGTTCGGGGGCTTCCACGAGCAGTACTTC.

V and J are TRBV20-1 and TRBJ2-3; the D gene is possibly TRBD1 (6 bases). Germline V gene sequence: CDR1 DFQATT, CDR2 SNEGSKA (reference sequence). The CDR3 is 17 residues long. V lost 5 bases, J lost 8 bases, and 29 bases lay in between. The CDR3 region is CSAPRAGAGVLQVTQYF. DNA of the CDR3: TGCAGTGCTCCCCGGGCAGGGGCAGGGGTGTTGCAGGTTACGCAGTATTTT.

The table lists this clonotype with many counts. The CDR3 DNA is TGTGCCAGCAGCGCCTACCGGGGGACAGACAATGAGCAGTTCTTC. It is translated as CASSAYRGTDNEQFF. The genes are TRBV7-2 and TRBJ2-1, with D possibly being TRBD1 (7 bases). V was clipped by 5 bases and J by 5 bases, with 16 bases between them. Germline assignment: CDR1 SGHTA and CDR2 FQGNSA. The CDR3 consists of 15 residues.

This clonotype was counted a few times. The chain recombines TRBV28 with TRBJ1-6; D is undetermined. The CDR3 extends over 18 amino acids. The V end was cut by 8 bases, the J end by 0 bases, with 20 bases between. In germline, CDR1 is MDHEN, CDR2 SYDVKM. CDR3 in DNA: TGTGCCAGCTTGCCGGGTATCAGCGTCGGCTCCTATAATTCACCCCTCCACTTT. Amino acids: CASLPGISVGSYNSPLHF. Variable domain in full (rest from reference TRBV28 and TRBJ1-6): DVKVTQSSRYLVKRTGEKVFLECVQDMDHENMFWYRQDPGLGLRLIYFSYDVKMKEKGDIPEGYSVSREKKERFSLILESASTNQTSMYLCASLPGISVGSYNSPLHFGNGTRLTVT.

This clonotype was recorded at least ten times. The genes are TRBV20-1 and TRBJ2-7; D remains ambiguous. Trimming removed 5 bases from V and 3 bases from J, with 11 bases in between. The germline gives CDR1 DFQATT, CDR2 SNEGSKA (reference sequence). The CDR3 length is 12 residues. The chain's CDR3 is CSAYRGGYEQYF. CDR3 in DNA: TGCAGTGCTTACAGAGGTGGCTACGAGCAGTACTTC.

This clonotype was found a few times. This chain links TRBV5-1 with TRBJ1-3; D is uncertain. The CDR3 length is 14 residues. CDR1 and CDR2 from the germline V gene are SGHRS and YFSETQ. V was shortened by 2 bases and J by 0 bases, with 6 bases between the two germline ends. The CDR3 bases are TGCGCCAGCAGCTTAACCCTCTCTGGAAACACCATATATTTT. As protein: CASSLTLSGNTIYF. The variable domain in full, with the rest retrieved from reference TRBV5-1 and TRBJ1-3, is KAGVTQTPRYLIKTRGQQVTLSCSPISGHRSVSWYQQTPGQGLQFLFEYFSETQRNKGNFPGRFSGRQFSNSRSEMNVSTLELGDSALYLCASSLTLSGNTIYFGEGSWLTVV.

The CDR3, as DNA: TGTGCCAGCAGTTTCGGGGGCAGGGGAACGACCTACGAGCAGTACTTC. Amino acid sequence: CASSFGGRGTTYEQYF. The gene calls are TRBV28 and TRBJ2-7, with D perhaps assigned TRBD1 or TRBD2 (6 bases each). V shed 3 bases and J shed 2 bases, with 17 bases lying between them. The germline V gene has CDR1 MDHEN and CDR2 SYDVKM. This CDR3 region has 16 residues.

This clonotype was picked up a small number of times. The chain employs TRBV29-1 and TRBJ2-1, with TRBD2 matching 9 bases. CDR3 length: 14 residues. After removal of 6 bases from V and 8 bases from J, the junction contained 11 bases not matched to a gene. Germline CDR1 is SQVTM and CDR2 is ANQGSEA. CDR3 coding DNA: TGCAGCGTCGCAAGCGGGGGGATTACGCATGAGCAGTTCTTC. Residues: CSVASGGITHEQFF.

This clonotype occurred a few times. The V gene is TRBV6-2 or TRBV6-3, the J gene TRBJ2-1; possible D gene TRBD2, 7 bases. This CDR3 contains 18 residues. The germline CDR1 and CDR2 sequences are MNHEY and SVGEGT. V lost 0 bases and J lost 1, with 16 bases in between. CDR3 in amino acids: CASSYSRLGGLSYNEQFF. The DNA for the CDR3 is TGTGCCAGCAGTTACTCCCGTCTGGGGGGGCTATCCTACAATGAGCAGTTCTTC.

J is TRBJ1-5 and V is TRBV7-2; a possible D gene is TRBD1 (5 bases). Germline CDR1 reads SGHTA; CDR2 reads FQGNSA. This CDR3 region has 16 residues. V lost 1 base and J 7 bases, leaving 17 bases between the germline ends. CDR3 loop: CASSLVPRQGNQPQHF. CDR3 nucleotides: TGTGCCAGCAGCTTAGTACCTCGGCAGGGTAACCAGCCCCAGCATTTT.

This CDR3 is CASIPSLGGRGYGYTF. CDR3 bases: TGTGCCAGCATTCCTTCCCTTGGGGGGCGCGGCTATGGCTACACCTTC. This sequence joins TRBV12-3 or TRBV12-4 and TRBJ1-2; tentative D call: TRBD1 (6 bases). The CDR3 is 16 residues long. Trimming stripped 7 bases from V and 4 bases from J, with 22 bases between.

V gene TRBV5-1 combines with J gene TRBJ1-1; 10 bases line up with TRBD1. V trimming: 4 bases; J trimming: 4 bases; junction bases outside the gene matches: 4. This CDR3 is 14 amino acids long. Per germline, CDR1 SGHRS and CDR2 YFSETQ. The CDR3 sequence is CASSTGQGPTEAFF. The CDR3 DNA reads as TGCGCCAGCAGCACGGGACAGGGGCCCACTGAAGCTTTCTTT.

This clonotype was detected only a few times. The rearrangement uses TRBV24-1 and TRBJ2-1; no reliable D call. The CDR3 totals 11 residues. Between the trimmed V and J ends, which lost 7 bases and 7 bases, there was a span of 7 bases. Per germline, CDR1 KGHDR and CDR2 SFDVKD. DNA of the CDR3: TGTGCCACCAGATTCTATAATGAGCAGTTCTTC. It specifies CATRFYNEQFF.

This clonotype has at least ten counts. The chain combines TRBV7-9 with TRBJ1-5; D not certain. This CDR3 is 16 amino acids long. Trimming stripped 1 base from V and 3 bases from J, with 13 bases between. Germline loops: CDR1 SEHNR, CDR2 FQNEAQ (reference sequence). The DNA of the CDR3 is TGTGCCAGCAGCTTAGGGCAGGCAACCTACAATCAGCCCCAGCATTTT. Amino acids: CASSLGQATYNQPQHF.

The chain couples TRBV20-1 to TRBJ1-1; possible D gene TRBD1, 6 bases. V was pared by 1 base and J by 7 bases, with 25 bases between. There are 17 residues in the CDR3. In germline, CDR1 is DFQATT, CDR2 SNEGSKA (reference sequence). CDR3 nucleotides: TGCAGTGCTAGAGCCCTCTTGAAGGGCAGGGGCCTCCTTGAAGCTTTCTTT. This codes for CSARALLKGRGLLEAFF.

The chain links TRBV10-1 to TRBJ2-5; perhaps TRBD2 as D (7 bases). The CDR3 runs to 15 residues. Germline lookup yields CDR1 WNHNN and CDR2 SYGVQD (reference sequence). Trimming took 3 bases from V and 5 from J, leaving 16 bases between them. CDR3 DNA sequence: TGCGCCAGCAGTGACCCCCGGGGGGCGACGGAGACCCAGTACTTC. Protein sequence: CASSDPRGATETQYF.

This clonotype was observed at least ten times. The V gene is TRBV7-2, the J gene TRBJ1-2; D may be TRBD1 (6 bases). This CDR3 contains 13 residues. V lost 1 base and J lost 7, with 10 bases in between. Germline assignment: CDR1 SGHTA and CDR2 FQGNSA. The CDR3 region has the DNA TGTGCCAGCAGCTTAGATAGGGACACTGGCTACACCTTC. Protein sequence: CASSLDRDTGYTF.